This T cell receptor beta chain originates from a study of T cell responses to AZD1222 COVID-19 vaccine. Overall study: Second doses were pooled across both intervals (about 4 or about 12 weeks).

Profiled with immunoSEQ multiplex PCR; TCRdb holds only in-frame clones, not every one. This table has over 100,000 clones, approximately 90% appearing once. In this sample, this clone turned up once. Germline values: CDR1 MNHEY, CDR2 SVGAGI. The CDR3 sequence is 14 residues long. Trimming pared 6 bases from V and 3 bases from J, leaving 12 bases between. The receptor comes from an adult in good health. This sample comprised peripheral blood, obtained on day 0 of AZD1222 vaccination. The chain is built from TRBV6-5 and TRBJ1-5; D is unresolved. The CDR3 loop is CASRRAAHNQPQHF. CDR3 DNA: TGTGCCAGCAGAAGGGCAGCACACAATCAGCCCCAGCATTTT.